The 19 T cell receptor beta chains presented below share a single source sample, sequenced in a study of cytomegalovirus exposure and HLA in healthy donors. The method was immunoSEQ multiplex PCR; TCRdb's version includes in-frame clones alone and lacks a portion of them. The data show around 66,000 clones, approximately 97% seen once. Sequencing was done on a sample of PBMCs. These receptors all stem from a woman younger than 35 in good health and CMV-seropositive.

The chain uses TRBV10-1 and TRBJ2-7; 13 bases fit TRBD2. Germline CDR1 WNHNN, CDR2 SYGVQD (reference sequence). This CDR3 comprises 16 residues. J lost 2 bases, V lost 0 bases, and 1 base had no gene match. The CDR3 is CASSESGLAGTYEQYF. Written as DNA, the CDR3 is TGCGCCAGCAGTGAGTCGGGACTAGCGGGGACCTACGAGCAGTACTTC.

The rearrangement joins TRBV27 to TRBJ1-3; possible D gene TRBD1, 5 bases. Trimming took off 5 bases at V and 4 bases at J, with 18 bases between the two ends. Germline loops: CDR1 MNHEY, CDR2 SMNVEV (reference sequence). This CDR3 is 16 amino acids long. The CDR3 nucleotides are TGTGCCAGCAGTGCCGGACACAACTTGGGGGGAAACACCATATATTTT. It is translated as CASSAGHNLGGNTIYF.

This chain connects TRBV9 to TRBJ2-7, with 9 bases lining up with TRBD2. The CDR3 totals 14 residues. Germline CDR1 and CDR2: SGDLS and YYNGEE. V shed 1 base, J shed 5 bases, and the junction held 4 bases outside the gene matches. CDR3 amino acids: CASSVSGRSDEQYF. CDR3 bases: TGTGCCAGCAGCGTAAGCGGGAGGAGCGACGAGCAGTACTTC. Based on the CDR3 plus reference TRBV9 and TRBJ2-7, the full variable domain is DSGVTQTPKHLITATGQRVTLRCSPRSGDLSVYWYQQSLDQGLQFLIQYYNGEERAKGNILERFSAQQFPDLHSELNLSSLELGDSALYFCASSVSGRSDEQYFGPGTRLTVT.

The chain has TRBV6-5 and TRBJ2-1, with D hard to call. Germline CDR1 MNHEY, CDR2 SVGAGI. This CDR3 has 15 amino acids. V was shortened by 7 bases and J by 2 bases, with 15 bases between the two germline ends. This chain's CDR3 is CASNFLPTTYNEQFF. The DNA of the CDR3 is TGTGCCAGCAATTTTCTCCCTACTACCTACAATGAGCAGTTCTTC.

This chain uses TRBV6-5 with TRBJ2-7; D is ambiguous. The CDR3 is 14 amino acids. Trimming cost V 2 bases and J 3 bases, with 11 bases left between them. Germline V gives CDR1 MNHEY, CDR2 SVGAGI. The CDR3 DNA reads TGTGCCAGCAGTTACGCGCGCGGAGACTACGAGCAGTACTTC. This gives the protein CASSYARGDYEQYF.

The rearrangement joins TRBV5-1 to TRBJ2-1; TRBD2 is a possible D gene (6 bases). Trimming removed 0 bases from V and 3 bases from J, with 10 bases in between. From germline, CDR1 is SGHRS and CDR2 YFSETQ. This CDR3 comprises 15 residues. The CDR3 DNA is TGCGCCAGCAGCTTGGAGGCGGGGCACTACAATGAGCAGTTCTTC. Its translation: CASSLEAGHYNEQFF. Together with reference TRBV5-1 and TRBJ2-1, the CDR3 gives the full variable domain: KAGVTQTPRYLIKTRGQQVTLSCSPISGHRSVSWYQQTPGQGLQFLFEYFSETQRNKGNFPGRFSGRQFSNSRSEMNVSTLELGDSALYLCASSLEAGHYNEQFFGPGTRLTVL.

J is TRBJ2-7 and V is TRBV7-6; 14 bases agree with TRBD2. Germline values: CDR1 SGHVS, CDR2 FNYEAQ. The CDR3 spans 17 residues. The ends lost 0 bases at V and 7 bases at J; junction bases unmatched: 8. CDR3 nucleotide sequence: TGTGCCAGCAGCTTAGCGTTCGGGACTAGCGGGAGCGGGGAGCAGTACTTC. It yields the protein CASSLAFGTSGSGEQYF.

The chain carries TRBV7-9 and TRBJ2-1; 9 bases map to TRBD2. The J segment lost 7 bases and the V segment lost 5 bases, leaving 12 bases of the junction unmatched. Germline V gene lookup returns CDR1 SEHNR and CDR2 FQNEAQ (reference sequence). CDR3 length: 16 amino acids. This CDR3 is CASSRFSGSVGNEQFF. As DNA, the CDR3 is TGTGCCAGCAGCCGATTTAGCGGGAGTGTAGGTAATGAGCAGTTCTTC. The full variable domain, rest sourced from reference TRBV7-9 and TRBJ2-1, is DTGVSQNPRHKITKRGQNVTFRCDPISEHNRLYWYRQTLGQGPEFLTYFQNEAQLEKSRLLSDRFSAERPKGSFSTLEIQRTEQGDSAMYLCASSRFSGSVGNEQFFGPGTRLTVL.

This sequence joins TRBV6-5 and TRBJ1-2, with 10 bases that match TRBD1. Germline assignment: CDR1 MNHEY and CDR2 SVGAGI. The ends lost 4 bases at V and 4 bases at J; junction bases unmatched: 3. CDR3 length equals 14 residues. CDR3 region: CASSSGQGIYGYTF. In nucleotides, the CDR3 is TGTGCCAGCAGTTCGGGACAGGGGATCTATGGCTACACCTTC.

The chain joins TRBV7-8 to TRBJ1-2; D gene ambiguous. The CDR3 is 15 amino acids. Germline V CDR1 and CDR2: SGHVS, FQNEAQ. V lost 1 base and J 8 bases, leaving 17 bases between the germline ends. CDR3 amino acids: CASSLGREVPLGYTF. The CDR3 region has the DNA TGTGCCAGCAGCTTAGGGCGTGAGGTGCCCCTGGGCTACACCTTC.

This sequence joins TRBV6-6 and TRBJ2-7; TRBD2 agrees at 11 bases. Germline CDR1 MNHNY, CDR2 SVGAGI (reference sequence). The junction had 5 bases not matched to a gene; V was cut back by 4 bases and J by 3 bases. This CDR3 contains 15 residues. CDR3 region: CASSSLGLAVYEQYF. CDR3 coding DNA: TGTGCCAGCAGTTCGCTGGGACTAGCGGTCTACGAGCAGTACTTC.

The chain combines TRBV7-3 with TRBJ2-7; possible D gene TRBD2, 6 bases. CDR3 length equals 15 residues. Per germline, CDR1 SGHTA and CDR2 FQGTGA. Trimming shortened V by 1 base and J by 4 bases, and 14 bases separated the two germline ends. For the CDR3, the DNA is TGTGCCAGCAGCTTAATCGGGGGAGAGAGTTACGAGCAGTACTTC. Translating it yields CASSLIGGESYEQYF.

The genes are TRBV6-1 and TRBJ2-2; TRBD2 is a possible D gene (6 bases). CDR1 and CDR2 from the germline V gene are MNHNS and SASEGT. The V gene lost 3 bases and the J gene lost 2 bases, with 16 bases spanning the gap. The CDR3 consists of 17 residues. Here the CDR3 reads CASSDIREFVNTGELFF. CDR3 coding DNA: TGTGCCAGCAGTGACATCCGGGAGTTCGTTAACACCGGGGAGCTGTTTTTT.

The rearrangement links TRBV2 to TRBJ1-5; weak D call: TRBD1 (5 bases). CDR1 and CDR2 from the germline V gene are SNHLY and FYNNEI. V shed 5 bases and J shed 4 bases, with 12 bases lying between them. CDR3 length: 14 amino acids. CDR3 bases: TGTGCCAGCAGTTGGGTCCGGGGGAATCAGCCCCAGCATTTT. Translating it yields CASSWVRGNQPQHF. The whole variable domain, filled in from reference TRBV2 and TRBJ1-5, reads EPEVTQTPSHQVTQMGQEVILRCVPISNHLYFYWYRQILGQKVEFLVSFYNNEISEKSEIFDDQFSVERPDGSNFTLKIRSTKLEDSAMYFCASSWVRGNQPQHFGDGTRLSIL.

The V gene is TRBV4-1, the J gene TRBJ2-2, with TRBD1 as a possible D gene (6 bases). Between the trimmed V and J ends, which lost 4 bases and 4 bases, there was a span of 10 bases. The CDR3 is 14 residues long. Per germline, CDR1 MGHRA and CDR2 YSYEKL. The CDR3 DNA reads TGCGCCAGCAGCCTTGGACAGAGCACCGGGGAGCTGTTTTTT. It yields the protein CASSLGQSTGELFF.

This clone was counted a single time. This rearrangement joins TRBV4-1 to TRBJ2-3; 7 nucleotides agree with TRBD2. Unmatched junction bases numbered 13, after V lost 4 bases and J lost 0 bases. Germline values: CDR1 MGHRA, CDR2 YSYEKL. The CDR3 has 18 amino acids. DNA for the CDR3: TGCGCCAGCAGCCTTATACCAGCGGGACGCACTAGCACAGATACGCAGTATTTT. Residues: CASSLIPAGRTSTDTQYF.

V usage is TRBV5-1 and J usage is TRBJ2-3; no reliable D call. Germline-derived CDR1 and CDR2 are SGHRS and YFSETQ. Between the trimmed V and J ends, which lost 0 bases and 3 bases, there was a span of 5 bases. The CDR3 sequence is 13 residues long. Written as DNA, the CDR3 is TGCGCCAGCAGCTTGGATACTACAGATACGCAGTATTTT. Its protein is CASSLDTTDTQYF. The full variable domain, its missing parts supplied by reference TRBV5-1 and TRBJ2-3, is KAGVTQTPRYLIKTRGQQVTLSCSPISGHRSVSWYQQTPGQGLQFLFEYFSETQRNKGNFPGRFSGRQFSNSRSEMNVSTLELGDSALYLCASSLDTTDTQYFGPGTRLTVL.

The chain carries TRBV7-2 and TRBJ1-4; possible D gene TRBD1, 6 bases. This CDR3 contains 14 residues. Germline loops: CDR1 SGHTA, CDR2 FQGNSA. V was pared by 5 bases and J by 4 bases, with 11 bases between. The CDR3 bases are TGTGCCAGCAGCGAGGGGGGGGGTAATGAAAAACTGTTTTTT. This gives the protein CASSEGGGNEKLFF. The variable domain in full, with the rest retrieved from reference TRBV7-2 and TRBJ1-4, is GAGVSQSPSNKVTEKGKDVELRCDPISGHTALYWYRQSLGQGLEFLIYFQGNSAPDKSGLPSDRFSAERTGGSVSTLTIQRTQQEDSAVYLCASSEGGGNEKLFFGSGTQLSVL.

This chain connects TRBV27 to TRBJ2-1, with 12 bases lining up with TRBD2. This CDR3 region has 15 residues. V dropped 8 bases and J dropped 4; count of bases not matched to a gene: 6. CDR1 MNHEY and CDR2 SMNVEV come from the germline V gene (reference sequence). CDR3 in amino acids: CASVKGLAGYNEQFF. As DNA, the CDR3 is TGTGCCAGCGTAAAAGGACTAGCGGGGTACAATGAGCAGTTCTTC.